The rows below give T cell receptor beta chains drawn from one sample of a study of blood T cells in healthy people across ages. TCRdb re-analysed the 5' RACE reads in MiXCR, keeping a single row per CDR3 protein. The table has some 710,000 distinct CDR3 sequences, 22% seen once. Sequencing input: blood. These receptors were obtained from a man aged 65 to 85 in good health. Both conserved end residues are part of each CDR3. Fields, in order: clone size, J gene, V gene, D gene, CDR3 DNA, CDR3 protein. A D gene is named only where the DNA matches it firmly. The size field is filled for only some rows; it gives once, few, many or a size class.

>few|TRBJ2-3|TRBV5-1|-
TGCGCCAGCAGCCCGGGGACTCTTCGCACAGATACGCAGTATTTT
CASSPGTLRTDTQYF
>few|TRBJ2-3|TRBV5-1|TRBD2
TGCGCCAGCACCACGATGGCCCTCTTGGGGGGGACAGATACGCAGTATTTT
CASTTMALLGGTDTQYF
>-|TRBJ2-5|TRBV5-1|-
TGCGCCAGCAGCGGGGGAGTTTCAGAGACCCGGTACTTC
CASSGGVSETRYF
>-|TRBJ2-5|TRBV3-1|TRBD2
TGTGCCAGCAGCCAGTCTAGCGGGGTTCAAGAGACCCAGTACTTC
CASSQSSGVQETQYF
>-|TRBJ2-3|TRBV2|TRBD2
TGTGCCAGCCGCGCGACTAGCGCCGTCACAGATACGCAGTATTTT
CASRATSAVTDTQYF
>few|TRBJ2-3|TRBV6-1|TRBD1
TGTGCCAGCAGTAAGACAGGGTTGGGTGATACGCAGTATTTT
CASSKTGLGDTQYF
>-|TRBJ1-1|TRBV6-2/TRBV6-3|-
TGCGCCAGCAGTCATCAGGGGCCGAACACTGAAGCTTTCTTT
CASSHQGPNTEAFF
>few|TRBJ1-2|TRBV2|-
TGTGCCAGCAGTGGGGACGGAAGGAACCTCTATGGCTACACCTTC
CASSGDGRNLYGYTF
>-|TRBJ2-3|TRBV9|-
TGTGCCAGCAGCGTAGGAAGCGGTGCCAGCACAGATACGCAGTATTTT
CASSVGSGASTDTQYF
>few|TRBJ1-6|TRBV19|TRBD1
TGTGCCAGTGCCGGGACAGGGCGTTCCACCCTCCACTTT
CASAGTGRSTLHF
>few|TRBJ1-2|TRBV6-2/TRBV6-3|TRBD1
TGTGCCAGCAGTTGGACAGGCCCCTATGGCTACACCTTC
CASSWTGPYGYTF
>few|TRBJ2-3|TRBV7-2|TRBD1
TGTGCCAGCAGCTTAGCCGGGACAGGGGGCACAGATACGCAGTATTTT
CASSLAGTGGTDTQYF
>few|TRBJ2-3|TRBV18|-
TGTGCCAGCTCACCACCCGCAGAGAAAGGAGATACGCAGTATTTT
CASSPPAEKGDTQYF
>few|TRBJ2-7|TRBV5-1|-
TGCGTCCGCCCCAGGGGAGACTACGAGCAGTACTTC
CVRPRGDYEQYF
>few|TRBJ2-3|TRBV15|-
TGTGCCACCAGTTTAGGTGGCACAGATACGCAGTATTTT
CATSLGGTDTQYF